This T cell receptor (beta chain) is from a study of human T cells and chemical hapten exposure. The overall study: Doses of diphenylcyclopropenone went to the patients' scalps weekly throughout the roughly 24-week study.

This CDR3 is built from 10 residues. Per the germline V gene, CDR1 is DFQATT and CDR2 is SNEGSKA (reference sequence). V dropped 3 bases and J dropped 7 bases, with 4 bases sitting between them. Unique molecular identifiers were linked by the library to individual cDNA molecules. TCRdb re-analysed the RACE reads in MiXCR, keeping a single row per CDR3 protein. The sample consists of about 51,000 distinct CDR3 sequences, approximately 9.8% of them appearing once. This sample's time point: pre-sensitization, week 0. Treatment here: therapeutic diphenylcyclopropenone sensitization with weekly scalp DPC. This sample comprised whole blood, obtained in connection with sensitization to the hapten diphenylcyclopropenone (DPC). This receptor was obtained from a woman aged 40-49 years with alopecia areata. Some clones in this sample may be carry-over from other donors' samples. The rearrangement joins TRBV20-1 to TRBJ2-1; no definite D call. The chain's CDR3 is CSARQNEQFF. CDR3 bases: TGCAGTGCTAGGCAGAATGAGCAGTTCTTC.